This is a list of T cell receptor beta chains from one sample in a study of response to subunit inactivated influenza vaccine. TCRdb used MiXCR to reprocess the RT-PCR reads, holding one entry per CDR3 protein. The sample has a few hundred thousand distinct CDR3 sequences; about 14% are singletons. The source was PBMCs from blood, collected less than 13 days after vaccination. The receptors come from a man aged 50-60 years who received an inactivated influenza vaccine. CDR3s include the opening cysteine and the closing phenylalanine or tryptophan. A D gene is named only where the DNA matches it firmly.

d_call j_call v_call cdr3_aa
. TRBJ1-2 TRBV7-9 CASSSQVSYGYTF
. TRBJ1-5 TRBV19 CASSIGGTYSNQPQHF
TRBD1 TRBJ2-1 TRBV10-3 CAIRQMTGGGYNEQFF
. TRBJ2-3 TRBV5-6 CASSRTMTDTQYF
TRBD1 TRBJ1-2 TRBV11-2 CASSLGRGPFLTF
TRBD2 TRBJ2-1 TRBV7-3 CASSLTTSGPKVF
TRBD1 TRBJ1-5 TRBV20-1 CSAGRQGQFQPQHF
TRBD1 TRBJ2-1 TRBV7-6 CASSLGGQNEQFF
. TRBJ2-5 TRBV7-2 CASGFSTPETQYF
TRBD2 TRBJ2-2 TRBV12-3/TRBV12-4 CASTRGLAGGEDGELFF
. TRBJ2-2 TRBV5-1 CASSAPRNTGELFF
TRBD1 TRBJ2-1 TRBV29-1 CSVEGTGVNEQFF
. TRBJ2-7 TRBV9 CASSVKNRPSIYEQYF
TRBD1 TRBJ2-3 TRBV7-2 CASSPRTGKGTDTQYF
TRBD2 TRBJ2-1 TRBV7-6 CASSGRIGTSGGQFF
. TRBJ2-1 TRBV29-1 CSVEDGGQGGYWNEQFF
TRBD2 TRBJ2-2 TRBV7-2 CASSFIAGLNTGELFF
. TRBJ2-7 TRBV5-1 CASSLDSLAYEQYF
. TRBJ1-2 TRBV12-3/TRBV12-4 CASSFNGNYGYTF
. TRBJ2-7 TRBV20-1 CSAEGVLAEGYEQYF
. TRBJ1-2 TRBV3-1 CASSRLDRDYGYTF
. TRBJ2-2 TRBV27 CASSFGFLGAAGELFF
. TRBJ1-5 TRBV5-1 CASSLGPGNNQPQHF